Listed below are T cell receptor beta chains from one sample, sequenced in a study of cytomegalovirus exposure and HLA in healthy donors. TCRdb's table, derived via immunoSEQ multiplex PCR, lists solely in-frame clones and lacks some. The sample includes 89,000 or so clones, approximately 85% of them seen just once. Material for sequencing was PBMCs. Receptor source: a woman between 18 and 29 years old in good health and CMV-seropositive. Each CDR3 is given with its conserved first and last residue.

j_gene | len | v_gene | CDR3aa
TRBJ1-2 | 15 | TRBV5-6 | CASSSGEGVNYGYTF
TRBJ1-2 | 11 | TRBV10-2 | CASPWGHGYTF
TRBJ2-1 | 16 | TRBV29-1 | CSVGGESGSSYNEQFF
TRBJ2-1 | 16 | TRBV28 | CASSLGFGLADNEQFF
TRBJ1-2 | 16 | TRBV27 | CASSRTGSGDHYGYTF
TRBJ1-4 | 17 | TRBV7-8 | CASSLEGSWQGDEKLFF
TRBJ1-6 | 15 | TRBV6-5 | CASSYGSGGNSPLHF
TRBJ1-6 | 13 | TRBV2 | CASSELENSPLHF
TRBJ1-2 | 14 | TRBV6-6 | CASIMGEGSYGYTF
TRBJ1-6 | 16 | TRBV14 | CASSPTEISIGFPLHF
TRBJ1-1 | 16 | TRBV2 | CASSTRAFLAGGEAFF
TRBJ2-5 | 15 | TRBV5-1 | CASSLGSSSQETQYF
TRBJ2-2 | 18 | TRBV6-1 | CASSEARRIAGYTGELFF
TRBJ2-2 | 16 | TRBV5-6 | CASSLGGTGYPGELFF
TRBJ1-1 | 13 | TRBV6-1 | CASSGSAGNLAFF
TRBJ2-3 | 15 | TRBV5-1 | CASSLVGLAGDTQYF
TRBJ1-2 | 16 | TRBV5-1 | CASSSQAGTGNNGYTF
TRBJ1-5 | 16 | TRBV6-6 | CASSSDRASAGQPQHF
TRBJ2-7 | 16 | TRBV6-5 | CASSYDPTESSYEQYF
TRBJ2-7 | 13 | TRBV6-5 | CASSLLQGSEQYF
TRBJ1-2 | 13 | TRBV25-1 | CASSESQGSRYTF
TRBJ2-1 | 12 | TRBV2 | CASGLAGVQQFF
TRBJ2-1 | 17 | TRBV21-1 | CASSKALRREPPGEQFF
TRBJ2-1 | 18 | TRBV25-1 | CASSVQDKTSGSKVEQFF
TRBJ2-5 | 14 | TRBV13 | CASSLSSSGETQYF
TRBJ1-2 | 14 | TRBV4-1 | CASSQEGRLYGYTF
TRBJ2-1 | 14 | TRBV7-9 | CASSPSGAYNEQFF
TRBJ1-1 | 14 | TRBV7-9 | CASSLPGVNTEAFF
TRBJ2-1 | 14 | TRBV27 | CASTSAGGRNEQFF
TRBJ2-1 | 16 | TRBV2 | CASSARLAGVYNEQFF
TRBJ1-5 | 14 | TRBV19 | CASSSTGGNQPQHF
TRBJ1-2 | 15 | TRBV6-5 | CASSYRDRANYGYTF
TRBJ1-1 | 13 | TRBV28 | CASNLQGGTEAFF
TRBJ1-1 | 13 | TRBV6-1 | CASSPRQSAEAFF
TRBJ2-7 | 15 | TRBV27 | CASSYRGGVGYEQYF
TRBJ1-1 | 16 | TRBV5-1 | CASSLGGTGVGTEAFF
TRBJ2-2 | 15 | TRBV19 | CASIVTGVATGELFF
TRBJ1-5 | 16 | TRBV19 | CASGTQGSYSNQPQHF
TRBJ2-7 | 16 | TRBV6-1 | CASSGSPGQGFYEQYF
TRBJ1-5 | 13 | TRBV30 | CAWSLQGRGPQHF
TRBJ2-1 | 12 | TRBV5-1 | CASTGTGSEQFF
TRBJ2-1 | 15 | TRBV10-3 | CAISGRGVSYNEQFF
TRBJ2-5 | 14 | TRBV5-1 | CASSYTTSEETQYF
TRBJ1-2 | 13 | TRBV15 | CATEGDGSYGYTF